This T cell receptor beta chain is from a study of somatic mutations in cytotoxic T cells in rheumatoid arthritis. Here immunoSEQ multiplex PCR was the method, and the copy in TCRdb shows in-frame clones only, minus some. Of some 20,000 clones listed, about 70% are singletons. Germline CDR1 reads SNHLY; CDR2 reads FYNNEI. The CDR3 is 8 amino acids. A note on this clone: What it binds is not known. The junction departs from germline at one end; a sequencing error may be responsible.

Points from the study as a whole: For rheumatoid arthritis patients, the slight TRBV07 underrepresentation lacked multiple-comparison adjustment.

The sample consisted of CD8+ T cells sorted from blood. The sequence came from a woman aged 60-75 years in good health. The chain is built from TRBV2 and TRBJ1-1; no definite D call. Here the CDR3 DNA reads TGTGCCAGCAATGAAGCTTTCTTT. It yields the protein CASNEAFF.